Described below is a single T cell receptor beta chain sequence and its context. This sample is part of a study of T cells after yellow fever vaccination. MiXCR, applied by TCRdb to the 5' RACE reads, yields one record per CDR3 protein. Among 150,000 or so distinct CDR3 sequences listed, 6% to 7.5% were seen once. The germline gives CDR1 SGHRS, CDR2 YFSETQ. The V gene end was trimmed by 4 bases and the J gene end by 1 base; junction bases not matched to a gene: 1. The CDR3 length is 13 residues. The chain couples TRBV5-1 to TRBJ1-1; 7 bases align to TRBD1. The specimen was CD4+ T cells sorted from PBMCs, collected around 5 days after the first yellow fever vaccination. The TCR originated in a man aged 18 to 29 who received the YFV17D yellow fever vaccine. The CDR3 region is CASSTGANTEAFF. The CDR3 region has the DNA TGCGCCAGCAGCACAGGGGCGAACACTGAAGCTTTCTTT.